The 4 T cell receptor beta chains presented below share a single source sample, sequenced in a study of response to subunit inactivated influenza vaccine. Each CDR3 protein is one row after TCRdb ran MiXCR on the RT-PCR reads. There are more than 400,000 distinct CDR3 sequences in the sample; 7.2% occur only once, and around 12% lies in the top ten. Sequencing used PBMCs from blood, obtained roughly 24 months after vaccination. Source of these receptors: a man between 50 and 69 years old who received an inactivated influenza vaccine.

This clonotype was observed a few times. V gene TRBV18 combines with J gene TRBJ2-5; 7 bases are a match to TRBD1. CDR1 is KGHSH, CDR2 LQKENI, per germline. V lost 3 bases, J lost 3 bases, and 4 bases stayed unmatched. CDR3 length: 14 amino acids. The CDR3 bases are TGTGCCAGCTCACCCCAGGACAGGAAAGAGACCCAGTACTTC. Translated: CASSPQDRKETQYF.

The chain has TRBV21-1 and TRBJ2-7; the D call TRBD1 from the table was never checked on the DNA. TRBV21-1 is an annotated pseudogene. The CDR3 has 13 amino acids. The CDR3 bases are TGTGCCAGCAGCAAGGCCGGGACAGGGGTGCAGTACTTC. Residues: CASSKAGTGVQYF.

This CDR3 reads CASSQDSTGRGSPLHF. The CDR3 DNA is TGCGCCAGCAGCCAAGATTCGACGGGGAGGGGTTCACCCCTCCACTTT. V usage is TRBV4-3 and J usage is TRBJ1-6; D is possibly TRBD1 (5 bases). Germline CDR1 reads LGHNA; CDR2 reads YSLEER. Trimming stripped 0 bases from V and 9 bases from J, with 15 bases between. The CDR3 extends over 16 amino acids.

This clonotype has a handful of counts. The chain recombines TRBV7-3 with TRBJ2-3, with 9 positions matching TRBD2. Unmatched junction bases numbered 6, after V lost 5 bases and J lost 0 bases. CDR1 is SGHTA and CDR2 is FQGTGA in the germline V gene. The CDR3 is made up of 16 amino acids. CDR3 sequence: CASSLTSGSSTDTQYF. The CDR3 DNA sequence: TGTGCCAGCAGCCTGACTAGCGGATCTAGCACAGATACGCAGTATTTT. The entire variable domain, with the rest obtained from reference TRBV7-3 and TRBJ2-3, is as follows: GAGVSQTPSNKVTEKGKYVELRCDPISGHTALYWYRQSLGQGPEFLIYFQGTGAADDSGLPNDRFFAVRPEGSVSTLKIQRTERGDSAVYLCASSLTSGSSTDTQYFGPGTRLTVL.